A single sample gave rise to the 13 T cell receptor beta chains below, sequenced in a study of spatial heterogeneity in lung cancer. TCRdb called the 5' RACE reads again in MiXCR, with one record for every CDR3 protein. The data show 7,300 or so distinct CDR3 sequences, with less than 20% seen just once and about 15% held by the top ten. Time point specified: sample taken at primary tumor resection. Here the sequenced sample was normal lung tissue next to the tumor, taken at surgery. The receptor source for this set is a male donor with early-stage non-small cell lung cancer.

Many counts were recorded for this clonotype. V and J are TRBV11-2 and TRBJ2-1; TRBD1 agrees at 9 bases. From germline, CDR1 is SGHAT and CDR2 FQNNGV. V dropped 6 bases and J dropped 7; count of bases not matched to a gene: 13. The CDR3 spans 16 residues. CDR3 residues: CASRPDRDRVFNEQFF. CDR3 bases: TGTGCCAGCAGGCCCGACCGGGACAGGGTTTTTAATGAGCAGTTCTTC.

This clonotype has more than one count but fewer than ten. The rearrangement joins TRBV13 to TRBJ2-1, with 10 bases lining up with TRBD2. The CDR3 sequence is 17 residues long. Trimming removed 4 bases from V and 6 bases from J; junction bases left unmatched: 12. Per germline, CDR1 PRHDT and CDR2 FYEKMQ (reference sequence). For the CDR3, the DNA is TGTGCCAGCAGCTCCAGTTGGGCTAGCGGGGGCCTCAATGAGCAGTTCTTC. Amino acid sequence: CASSSSWASGGLNEQFF.

The rearrangement links TRBV10-3 to TRBJ1-1, with D possibly matching TRBD1 (6 bases). Germline lookup yields CDR1 ENHRY and CDR2 SYGVKD. Deletions cut 4 bases from V and 4 bases from J, with 10 bases between. This CDR3 has 13 amino acids. The CDR3 reads CAISGTGFTEAFF. The CDR3 DNA sequence: TGTGCCATCAGTGGTACAGGGTTCACTGAAGCTTTCTTT.

This clonotype was detected ten times or more. The rearrangement joins TRBV6-5 to TRBJ1-1, with TRBD1 as a possible D gene (5 bases). Germline V gives CDR1 MNHEY, CDR2 SVGAGI. This CDR3 region has 12 residues. V was pared by 4 bases and J by 7 bases, with 10 bases between. CDR3 amino acids: CASSSRTYEAFF. The DNA for the CDR3 is TGTGCCAGCAGTTCCCGGACATATGAAGCTTTCTTT.

The J gene is TRBJ2-3, the V gene TRBV7-2; perhaps D is TRBD1 or TRBD2 (5 bases each). The germline V gene encodes CDR1 SGHTA and CDR2 FQGNSA. This CDR3 contains 15 residues. V lost 6 bases, J lost 4 bases, and 17 bases lay in between. CDR3: CASRQSRGAADTQYF. CDR3 bases: TGTGCCAGCAGGCAATCAAGGGGAGCCGCAGATACGCAGTATTTT.

This clonotype was picked up a small number of times. This chain joins TRBV27 and TRBJ2-1; tentatively, D is TRBD1 or TRBD2 (5 bases each). Germline CDR1 and CDR2: MNHEY and SMNVEV (reference sequence). Deletions cut 9 bases from V and 7 bases from J, with 19 bases between. This CDR3 has 14 amino acids. The CDR3 region is CASTLNGGTNEQFF. The CDR3, as DNA: TGTGCCAGTACTCTTAATGGGGGAACAAATGAGCAGTTCTTC.

This clonotype was recorded at least ten times. This rearrangement joins TRBV11-2 to TRBJ2-3; 9 bases agree with TRBD2. Germline V gives CDR1 SGHAT, CDR2 FQNNGV. The CDR3 consists of 16 residues. V gave up 5 bases and J gave up 3 bases; unmatched junction bases: 9. The CDR3 sequence is CASSLRASGTTDTQYF. The CDR3 nucleotides read TGTGCCAGCAGCCTCCGGGCTAGCGGGACGACAGATACGCAGTATTTT.

By its share, this clonotype is medium-sized. The chain has TRBV5-1 and TRBJ2-7; 9 bases match TRBD1. The V gene's germline CDR1 is SGHRS and CDR2 YFSETQ. The CDR3 runs to 15 residues. V lost 4 bases and J lost 1; bases outside the gene matches: 6. In DNA form, the CDR3 reads TGCGCCAGCAGCAGGGAGGGACAGGGTTCCTACGAGCAGTACTTC. Protein sequence: CASSREGQGSYEQYF.

The sample holds a few counts of this clonotype. The chain couples TRBV29-1 to TRBJ2-3; D remains ambiguous. CDR1 is SQVTM and CDR2 is ANQGSEA in the germline V gene. The ends were cut back, 6 bases at V and 0 bases at J, with 7 bases in the middle. This CDR3 spans 12 amino acids. DNA for the CDR3: TGCAGCGTAGAATCTAGCACAGATACGCAGTATTTT. Amino acids: CSVESSTDTQYF.

Worth noting for this clonotype: One end of the junction is discordant with germline, which a read error may explain. The gene calls are TRBV24-1 and TRBJ2-1; the match to TRBD2 covers 10 bases. This CDR3 has 17 amino acids. From germline, CDR1 is KGHDR and CDR2 SFDVKD. CDR3 sequence (DNA): TGTGCCACCAGTGACCCTTCCAGCGGGAGGGCCGGGGATGATCAGTTCTTC. Its protein is CATSDPSSGRAGDDQFF.

The CDR3 sequence: CAWYRPRTGELFF. The CDR3 DNA is TGTGCCTGGTACCGACCCCGCACCGGGGAGCTGTTTTTT. The chain couples TRBV30 to TRBJ2-2; no clear D. This CDR3 has 13 amino acids. V gave up 5 bases and J gave up 4 bases, with 11 bases separating them. Per the germline V gene, CDR1 is GTSNPN and CDR2 is SVGIG (reference sequence).

This clonotype was counted only a few times. The V and J genes are TRBV5-1 and TRBJ2-6; D is uncertain. This CDR3 is 17 amino acids long. Per the germline V gene, CDR1 is SGHRS and CDR2 is YFSETQ. Trimming removed 3 bases at V and 0 bases at J, with 13 bases between. The CDR3, as DNA: TGCGCCAGCAGCTATACCACAACAGCCTCTGGGGCCAACGTCCTGACTTTC. It yields the protein CASSYTTTASGANVLTF. Full variable domain (outside the CDR3, taken from reference TRBV5-1 and TRBJ2-6): KAGVTQTPRYLIKTRGQQVTLSCSPISGHRSVSWYQQTPGQGLQFLFEYFSETQRNKGNFPGRFSGRQFSNSRSEMNVSTLELGDSALYLCASSYTTTASGANVLTFGAGSRLTVL.

This clonotype occurred a few times. The chain has TRBV11-2 and TRBJ2-7; tentative D call: TRBD2 (7 bases). Trimming pared 5 bases from V and 1 base from J, leaving 15 bases between. Germline CDR1 SGHAT, CDR2 FQNNGV. This CDR3 comprises 15 residues. This CDR3 is CASSPGAGGSYEQYF. DNA for the CDR3: TGTGCCAGCAGCCCGGGGGCCGGGGGGTCCTACGAGCAGTACTTC.